The 14 T cell receptor beta chains listed next were all sequenced from one sample in a study of vaccination effects on CD4 cells after COVID-19. The antigens of these receptors remain unknown. Antigen-specific CD4+ T cells expanded by the ViraFEST assay with viral peptide pools were then sequenced. Researchers isolated CD4+ T cells once approximately eleven days of culture had elapsed. Participants were vaccinated with two doses of either the BNT162b2 or mRNA-1273 vaccine. This table comes from immunoSEQ multiplex PCR, and its TCRdb copy is limited to in-frame clones, with some not included. Of under 40,000 clones in the sample, roughly 79% are singletons; the top ten hold roughly 2%. This specimen was CD4+ T cells from PBMCs cultured with HCoV-NL63 spike peptides, taken after COVID-19 vaccination. The receptors shown here come from a human donor who received a COVID-19 vaccine. Some clones in this sample may be carry-over from other donors' samples.

The CDR3 here is CASSITTPGLDTQYF. In DNA, the CDR3 is TGTGCCAGTAGTATTACTACCCCGGGATTAGATACGCAGTATTTT. The rearrangement links TRBV19 to TRBJ2-3; D may be TRBD2 (5 bases). Germline CDR1 is LNHDA and CDR2 is SQIVND (reference sequence). This CDR3 contains 15 residues. Trimming shortened V by 3 bases and J by 5 bases, and 15 bases separated the two germline ends.

V usage is TRBV3-1 (or the pseudogene TRBV3-2) and J usage is TRBJ1-1; perhaps TRBD1 as D (5 bases). The CDR3 has 12 residues. Looked up from germline, CDR1 is LGHDT and CDR2 is YNNKEL (reference sequence). Trimming removed 5 bases from V and 3 bases from J, with 7 bases in between. CDR3 amino acids: CASSSGDTEAFF. CDR3 coding DNA: TGTGCCAGCAGCTCGGGGGACACTGAAGCTTTCTTT.

The rearrangement joins TRBV9 to TRBJ1-3; D not resolved. Germline values: CDR1 SGDLS, CDR2 YYNGEE. There are 16 residues in the CDR3. V dropped 0 bases and J dropped 1 base, with 11 bases sitting between them. CDR3 in amino acids: CASSVDFRASGNTIYF. The DNA of the CDR3 is TGTGCCAGCAGCGTAGATTTCCGGGCGTCTGGAAACACCATATATTTT.

The DNA of the CDR3 is TGCGCCAGCAGCCAATCGCTAAGCGGGGGGAAAGAGACCCAGTACTTC. Residues: CASSQSLSGGKETQYF. The rearrangement joins TRBV4-1 to TRBJ2-5; 9 bases agree with TRBD2. The V gene's germline CDR1 is MGHRA and CDR2 YSYEKL. V gave up 2 bases and J gave up 3 bases; unmatched junction bases: 7. This CDR3 spans 16 amino acids.

The CDR3: CASSSPAGIPEQYV. The DNA for the CDR3 is TGTGCCAGCAGCTCCCCCGCGGGCATACCCGAGCAGTACGTC. This rearrangement joins TRBV6-5 to TRBJ2-7; weak D call: TRBD2 (5 bases). There are 14 residues in the CDR3. CDR1 MNHEY and CDR2 SVGAGI come from the germline V gene. V was shortened by 6 bases and J by 6 bases, with 18 bases between the two germline ends.

The chain has TRBV7-2 and TRBJ1-2; D is uncertain. Germline CDR1 is SGHTA and CDR2 is FQGNSA. The V gene lost 0 bases and the J gene lost 4 bases, with 24 bases spanning the gap. CDR3 size: 19 residues. DNA for the CDR3: TGTGCCAGCAGCTTAGCGGCCGACACCGCATCCCTATCACTCTATGGCTACACCTTC. Its translation is CASSLAADTASLSLYGYTF.

The gene calls are TRBV5-1 and TRBJ2-6; D gene unclear. CDR3 size: 15 residues. V was shortened by 1 base and J by 1 base, with 6 bases between the two germline ends. The germline gives CDR1 SGHRS, CDR2 YFSETQ. DNA for the CDR3: TGCGCCAGCAGCTTGCTCCTATCTGGGGCCAACGTCCTGACTTTC. Its translation is CASSLLLSGANVLTF.

The chain combines TRBV29-1 with TRBJ2-5; D possibly corresponds to TRBD1 (7 bases). CDR1 is SQVTM and CDR2 is ANQGSEA in the germline V gene. The CDR3 totals 14 residues. Trimming took off 2 bases at V and 4 bases at J, with 14 bases between the two ends. The CDR3 region is CSVEYGTAGETQYF. The CDR3 nucleotides are TGCAGCGTTGAATATGGGACAGCGGGAGAGACCCAGTACTTC.

For the CDR3, the DNA is TGTGCCATCAGTGGTTTAGGGGGCCCCACTGAAGCTTTCTTT. Translation: CAISGLGGPTEAFF. This chain joins TRBV10-3 and TRBJ1-1, with 7 bases fitting TRBD1. The trim removed 4 bases at V and 4 bases at J, leaving 6 bases unmatched. Germline V gene sequence: CDR1 ENHRY, CDR2 SYGVKD. This CDR3 spans 14 amino acids.

This chain uses TRBV5-1 with TRBJ1-6; 7 nucleotides line up with TRBD1. CDR1 and CDR2 (germline): SGHRS, YFSETQ. This CDR3 has 14 residues. Trimming cost V 3 bases and J 7 bases; bases outside gene matches: 4. CDR3 DNA sequence: TGCGCCAGCAGCTCCGGGACAGCGAATTCACCCCTCCACTTT. Protein product: CASSSGTANSPLHF.

The chain employs TRBV9 and TRBJ1-6, with D perhaps TRBD1 (5 bases). V shed 3 bases and J shed 8 bases, with 9 bases lying between them. This CDR3 region has 13 residues. Germline CDR1 and CDR2: SGDLS and YYNGEE. CDR3 region: CASSDRMDSPLHF. DNA for the CDR3: TGTGCCAGCAGCGACAGGATGGATTCACCCCTCCACTTT.

The rearrangement uses TRBV27 and TRBJ2-7, with a possible D match to TRBD2 (5 bases). The CDR3 is 13 residues long. The germline CDR1 and CDR2 sequences are MNHEY and SMNVEV (reference sequence). The CDR3 here is CASSPAFGLGGKV. The CDR3 bases are TGTGCCAGCAGTCCAGCCTTCGGACTGGGTGGAAAAGTC.

In this sample, this clone turned up a few times. V usage is TRBV9 and J usage is TRBJ1-4; no clear D. V lost 1 base and J 0 bases, leaving 7 bases between the germline ends. Germline loops: CDR1 SGDLS, CDR2 YYNGEE. CDR3 length: 15 amino acids. The chain's CDR3 is CASSVSESTNEKLFF. For the CDR3, the DNA is TGTGCCAGCAGCGTATCGGAGTCAACTAATGAAAAACTGTTTTTT.

V gene TRBV2 combines with J gene TRBJ1-5, with D uncertain. Germline lookup yields CDR1 SNHLY and CDR2 FYNNEI. The CDR3 covers 16 residues. Trimming stripped 0 bases from V and 2 bases from J, with 11 bases between. This chain's CDR3 is CASSEAGQRGNQPQHF. The CDR3 DNA reads as TGTGCCAGCAGTGAAGCCGGTCAAAGGGGCAATCAGCCCCAGCATTTT. The variable domain in full, with the rest retrieved from reference TRBV2 and TRBJ1-5, is EPEVTQTPSHQVTQMGQEVILRCVPISNHLYFYWYRQILGQKVEFLVSFYNNEISEKSEIFDDQFSVERPDGSNFTLKIRSTKLEDSAMYFCASSEAGQRGNQPQHFGDGTRLSIL.